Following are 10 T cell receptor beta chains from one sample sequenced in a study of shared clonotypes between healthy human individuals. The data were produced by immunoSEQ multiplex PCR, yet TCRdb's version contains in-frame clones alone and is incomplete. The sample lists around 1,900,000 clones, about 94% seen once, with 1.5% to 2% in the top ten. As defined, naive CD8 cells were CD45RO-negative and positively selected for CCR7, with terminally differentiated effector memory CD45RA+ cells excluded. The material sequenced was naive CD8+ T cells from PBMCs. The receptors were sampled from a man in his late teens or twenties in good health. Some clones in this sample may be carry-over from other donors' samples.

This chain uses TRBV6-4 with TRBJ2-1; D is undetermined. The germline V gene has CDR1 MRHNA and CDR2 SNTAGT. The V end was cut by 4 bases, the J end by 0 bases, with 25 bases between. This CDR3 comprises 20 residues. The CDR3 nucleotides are TGTGCCAGCAGTGGAATTATTAACCCACCCTTAACACACTCCTACAATGAGCAGTTCTTC. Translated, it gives CASSGIINPPLTHSYNEQFF.

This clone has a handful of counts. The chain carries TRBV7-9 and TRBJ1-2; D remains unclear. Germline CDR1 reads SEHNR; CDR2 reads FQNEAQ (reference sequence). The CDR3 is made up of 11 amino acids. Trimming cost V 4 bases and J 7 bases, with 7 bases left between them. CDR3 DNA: TGTGCCAGCAGCTCCTCTATTGGCTACACCTTC. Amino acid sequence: CASSSSIGYTF.

The CDR3, as DNA: TGTGCCAGCAGCGGCGGGACTAGCGGGAACGAGCAGTACTTC. It specifies CASSGGTSGNEQYF. The chain employs TRBV9 and TRBJ2-7; 13 bases are shared with TRBD2. The germline V gene encodes CDR1 SGDLS and CDR2 YYNGEE. With 3 bases clipped from V and 5 bases from J, the junction kept 2 bases outside the gene matches. The CDR3 extends over 14 amino acids.

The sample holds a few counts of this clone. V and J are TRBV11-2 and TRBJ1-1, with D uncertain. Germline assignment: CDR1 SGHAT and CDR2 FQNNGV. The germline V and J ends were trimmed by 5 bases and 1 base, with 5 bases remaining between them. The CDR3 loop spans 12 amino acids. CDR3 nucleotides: TGTGCCAGCAGCGCAGGGAACACTGAAGCTTTCTTT. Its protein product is CASSAGNTEAFF. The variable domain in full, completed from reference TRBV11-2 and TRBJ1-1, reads EAGVAQSPRYKIIEKRQSVAFWCNPISGHATLYWYQQILGQGPKLLIQFQNNGVVDDSQLPKDRFSAERLKGVDSTLKIQPAKLEDSAVYLCASSAGNTEAFFGQGTRLTVV.

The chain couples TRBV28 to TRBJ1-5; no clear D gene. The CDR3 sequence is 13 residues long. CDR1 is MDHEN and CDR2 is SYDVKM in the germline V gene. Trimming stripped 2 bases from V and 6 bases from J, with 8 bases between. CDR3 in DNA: TGTGCCAGCAGTTTAGGACGGATTCAGCCCCAGCATTTT. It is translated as CASSLGRIQPQHF.

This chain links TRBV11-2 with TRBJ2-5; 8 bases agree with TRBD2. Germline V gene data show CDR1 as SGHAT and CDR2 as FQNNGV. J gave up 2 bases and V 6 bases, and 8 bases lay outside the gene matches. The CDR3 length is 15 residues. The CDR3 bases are TGTGCCAGCAGGCTAGAACTAGCGGATCAAGAGACCCAGTACTTC. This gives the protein CASRLELADQETQYF. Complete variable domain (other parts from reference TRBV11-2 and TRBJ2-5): EAGVAQSPRYKIIEKRQSVAFWCNPISGHATLYWYQQILGQGPKLLIQFQNNGVVDDSQLPKDRFSAERLKGVDSTLKIQPAKLEDSAVYLCASRLELADQETQYFGPGTRLLVL.

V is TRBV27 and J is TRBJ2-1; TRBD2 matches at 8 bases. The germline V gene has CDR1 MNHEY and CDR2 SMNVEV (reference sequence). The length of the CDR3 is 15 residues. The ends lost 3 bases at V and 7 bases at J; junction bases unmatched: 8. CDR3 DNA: TGTGCCAGCAGTTTGACACTAGCGGCTTATAATGAGCAGTTCTTC. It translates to CASSLTLAAYNEQFF.

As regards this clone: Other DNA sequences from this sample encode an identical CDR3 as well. CDR3: CASSATGGYNEQFF. The CDR3 DNA follows: TGTGCCAGCAGCGCGACAGGGGGGTACAATGAGCAGTTCTTC. This rearrangement joins TRBV9 to TRBJ2-1, with TRBD1 matching over 9 bases. This CDR3 is 14 amino acids long. Looked up from germline, CDR1 is SGDLS and CDR2 is YYNGEE. Unmatched junction bases numbered 2, after V lost 3 bases and J lost 4 bases. Filled out from reference TRBV9 and TRBJ2-1, the complete variable domain reads DSGVTQTPKHLITATGQRVTLRCSPRSGDLSVYWYQQSLDQGLQFLIQYYNGEERAKGNILERFSAQQFPDLHSELNLSSLELGDSALYFCASSATGGYNEQFFGPGTRLTVL.

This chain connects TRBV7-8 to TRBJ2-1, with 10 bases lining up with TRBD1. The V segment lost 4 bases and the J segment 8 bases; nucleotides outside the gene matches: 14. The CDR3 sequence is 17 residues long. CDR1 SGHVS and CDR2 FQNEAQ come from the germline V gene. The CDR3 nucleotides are TGTGCCAGCAGCTCTCACTCACGACAGGGGGCGTTAGATGAGCAGTTCTTC. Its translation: CASSSHSRQGALDEQFF.

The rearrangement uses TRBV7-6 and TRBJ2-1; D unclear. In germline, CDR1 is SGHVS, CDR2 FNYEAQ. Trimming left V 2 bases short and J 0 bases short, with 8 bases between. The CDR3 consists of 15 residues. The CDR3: CASSLQRSSYNEQFF. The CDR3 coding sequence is TGTGCCAGCAGCTTACAGCGTAGCTCCTACAATGAGCAGTTCTTC.